The 8 T cell receptor beta chains given below trace back to one sample, sequenced in a study of cytomegalovirus exposure and HLA in healthy donors. The PCR was carried out with 60 Vbeta primers and 13 Jbeta primers. Measured with immunoSEQ multiplex PCR; TCRdb has only the in-frame clones, and not every one. Found here are roughly 150,000 clones, roughly 81% of them singletons; the top ten hold roughly 2.3%. The sample comprised PBMCs. The source of these receptors is a woman aged 18-29 years in good health and CMV-seronegative.

This clone has only a few counts. This same CDR3 is encoded by further DNA sequences in the sample. V usage is TRBV5-6 and J usage is TRBJ2-5; 9 bases line up with TRBD2. Trimming cost V 3 bases and J 2 bases; bases outside gene matches: 2. CDR1 is SGHDT, CDR2 YYEEEE, per germline. The CDR3 is 14 residues long. This CDR3 reads CASSSGLAQETQYF. In nucleotides, the CDR3 is TGTGCCAGCAGCTCGGGACTAGCTCAAGAGACCCAGTACTTC.

V usage is TRBV5-4 and J usage is TRBJ2-1; possible D gene TRBD2, 6 bases. The CDR3 has 14 amino acids. V lost 4 bases and J 7 bases, leaving 15 bases between the germline ends. The germline V gene encodes CDR1 SGHNT and CDR2 YYREEE (reference sequence). CDR3 coding DNA: TGTGCCAGCAGCAACCTAGCGTTGGGTAATGAGCAGTTCTTC. Its protein product is CASSNLALGNEQFF.

The gene calls are TRBV7-9 and TRBJ2-3; a weak D match, TRBD1 (6 bases). Between the trimmed V and J ends, which lost 5 bases and 1 base, there was a span of 22 bases. This CDR3 spans 18 amino acids. Germline-derived CDR1 and CDR2 are SEHNR and FQNEAQ (reference sequence). The CDR3 spells CASSQLPLPGARTDTQYF. CDR3 coding DNA: TGTGCCAGCAGCCAACTCCCCCTTCCAGGGGCCCGCACAGATACGCAGTATTTT.

The rearrangement links TRBV14 to TRBJ1-4; 8 nucleotides align to TRBD1. V lost 0 bases, J lost 0 bases, and 9 bases stayed unmatched. The CDR3 contains 19 residues. Germline V gene data show CDR1 as SGHDN and CDR2 as FVKESK. The chain's CDR3 is CASSQDGARGRSTNEKLFF. The CDR3 bases are TGTGCCAGCAGCCAAGATGGTGCCAGGGGGCGTTCAACTAATGAAAAACTGTTTTTT. Based on the CDR3 plus reference TRBV14 and TRBJ1-4, the full variable domain is EAGVTQFPSHSVIEKGQTVTLRCDPISGHDNLYWYRRVMGKEIKFLLHFVKESKQDESGMPNNRFLAERTGGTYSTLKVQPAELEDSGVYFCASSQDGARGRSTNEKLFFGSGTQLSVL.

The chain joins TRBV7-9 to TRBJ2-5; D is uncertain. Germline values: CDR1 SEHNR, CDR2 FQNEAQ (reference sequence). Between the trimmed V and J ends, which lost 2 bases and 6 bases, there was a span of 10 bases. The CDR3 has 13 amino acids. CDR3 nucleotide sequence: TGTGCCAGCAGCTTACCCGTTGAGCAGACCCAGTACTTC. Its protein product is CASSLPVEQTQYF.

CDR3 in DNA: TGCAGCGTTGGGCGGGCCCAAGAGACCCAGTACTTC. This sequence encodes CSVGRAQETQYF. The V and J genes are TRBV29-1 and TRBJ2-5; a possible D gene is TRBD2 (5 bases). Per germline, CDR1 SQVTM and CDR2 ANQGSEA. This CDR3 contains 12 residues. Trimming removed 4 bases at V and 1 base at J, with 7 bases between.

The chain has TRBV7-9 and TRBJ2-2; possibly TRBD2 for D (5 bases). The CDR3 totals 15 residues. Germline-derived CDR1 and CDR2 are SEHNR and FQNEAQ (reference sequence). Trimming stripped 1 base from V and 0 bases from J, with 6 bases between. CDR3 residues: CASSLGSANTGELFF. The CDR3 bases are TGTGCCAGCAGCTTAGGTAGCGCGAACACCGGGGAGCTGTTTTTT. The variable domain in full, with the rest retrieved from reference TRBV7-9 and TRBJ2-2, is DTGVSQNPRHKITKRGQNVTFRCDPISEHNRLYWYRQTLGQGPEFLTYFQNEAQLEKSRLLSDRFSAERPKGSFSTLEIQRTEQGDSAMYLCASSLGSANTGELFFGEGSRLTVL.

The chain couples TRBV7-8 to TRBJ1-2; possible D gene TRBD1, 5 bases. With 1 base removed from V and 4 bases from J, the gap between germline ends came to 13 bases. Per the germline V gene, CDR1 is SGHVS and CDR2 is FQNEAQ. This CDR3 spans 15 amino acids. CDR3 coding DNA: TGTGCCAGCAGCTTAGTGTGGGGGAGGGGCTATGGCTACACCTTC. This codes for CASSLVWGRGYGYTF.